Listed below are T cell receptor beta chains from one sample, sequenced in a study of CD8 T cells in Susac syndrome. TCRdb processed the immunoSEQ multiplex PCR reads anew with MiXCR; each CDR3 protein has one entry. The sample consists of around 190,000 distinct CDR3 sequences, approximately 94% of them appearing once. Sequenced sample: CD4+ T cells from PBMCs. These receptors were obtained from a human donor in good health. Both conserved end residues are part of each CDR3. D genes are given only for firm matches. The size field is filled for only some rows; it gives once, few, many or a size class.

clone size | D gene | J gene | V gene | CDR3 DNA | CDR3 protein
NA | NA | TRBJ1-1 | TRBV3-1 | TGTGCCAGCAGCCGTAAGATGAACACTGAAGCTTTCTTT | CASSRKMNTEAFF
NA | NA | TRBJ2-7 | TRBV6-2/TRBV6-3 | TGTGCCAGCAGTGCTCCTCCGACAGTCTACGAGCAGTACTTC | CASSAPPTVYEQYF
NA | NA | TRBJ1-2 | TRBV11-2 | TGTGCCAGCAGCTTACTGGGGCGTGCAGATCTAAGCTACACCTTC | CASSLLGRADLSYTF
NA | NA | TRBJ1-1 | TRBV6-2/TRBV6-3 | TGTGCCAGCAGTTACCCTCCAGGCAGGGGAGGAATGAACACTGAAGCTTTCTTT | CASSYPPGRGGMNTEAFF
NA | TRBD1 | TRBJ2-1 | TRBV6-6 | TGTGCCAGCAGAAGGGGAGGACAGGGGATCAATGAGCAGTTCTTC | CASRRGGQGINEQFF
NA | NA | TRBJ1-1 | TRBV29-1 | TGCAGCGTCAATGATGGATCCACTGAAGCTTTCTTT | CSVNDGSTEAFF
once | NA | TRBJ2-2 | TRBV5-1 | TGCGCCAGCAGCCACCGGGAGACTAACACCGGGGAGCTGTTTTTT | CASSHRETNTGELFF
NA | NA | TRBJ2-2 | TRBV7-6 | TGTGCCAGCAGCTTTTACTCTGGGGAGCTGTTTTTT | CASSFYSGELFF
NA | NA | TRBJ1-2 | TRBV28 | TGTGCCAGCAGTCTCCGGCCGACAGGCAACTATGGCTACACCTTC | CASSLRPTGNYGYTF
NA | NA | TRBJ1-6 | TRBV10-3 | TGTGCCATCAGTGATCGGGATTTAGATAATTCACCCCTCCACTTT | CAISDRDLDNSPLHF
once | NA | TRBJ2-2 | TRBV30 | TGTGCCTGCCTCCGGGATAAACCTGCGAACACCGGGGAGCTGTTTTTT | CACLRDKPANTGELFF
NA | TRBD1 | TRBJ2-7 | TRBV12-3/TRBV12-4 | TGTGCCAGCAGTTGGGGGACAGTGACCTACGAGCAGTACTTC | CASSWGTVTYEQYF
NA | NA | TRBJ2-2 | TRBV7-6 | TGTGCCAGCAGCCAACTAGCTAGGGCGAACACCGGGGAGCTGTTTTTT | CASSQLARANTGELFF
NA | NA | TRBJ2-5 | TRBV19 | TGTGCCAGTAGTATTGGAGGAAAGGGGCAAGAGACCCAGTACTTC | CASSIGGKGQETQYF
once | NA | TRBJ1-6 | TRBV6-5 | TGTGCCAGCAGTTATCTGACCCCGGCGGGTTCACCCCTCCACTTT | CASSYLTPAGSPLHF
NA | TRBD1 | TRBJ2-7 | TRBV28 | TGTGCCAGCAGTTTGACGGCGCAGGGGGCGAGCTACGAGCAGTACTTC | CASSLTAQGASYEQYF
NA | NA | TRBJ2-7 | TRBV30 | TGTGCCGCCACCAGTATAGGGCAGTTACCCTACGAGCAGTACTTC | CAATSIGQLPYEQYF
once | NA | TRBJ2-1 | TRBV12-3/TRBV12-4 | TGTGCCAGCAGTCCCCGGGTGGGGGGATTGAGCTCCTACAATGAGCAGTTCTTC | CASSPRVGGLSSYNEQFF
NA | NA | TRBJ1-2 | TRBV5-1 | TGCGCCAGCAGCATCACTCCCAAGGGCTATGGCTACACCTTC | CASSITPKGYGYTF
NA | NA | TRBJ1-2 | TRBV20-1 | TGCAGTGCTAGGGTTGGGCAAGGGACCTATGGCTACACCTTC | CSARVGQGTYGYTF
NA | NA | TRBJ1-1 | TRBV12-3/TRBV12-4 | TGTGCCAGCAACCCTCCCGGGGGAGCTGAAGCTTTCTTT | CASNPPGGAEAFF
NA | NA | TRBJ2-3 | TRBV2 | TGTGCCAGCAACCCGGGGCGGGGAGATACGCAGTATTTT | CASNPGRGDTQYF
NA | TRBD1 | TRBJ2-1 | TRBV9 | TGTGCCTCATCCTTAATGGACAGGGCTTACAATGAGCAGTTCTTC | CASSLMDRAYNEQFF
NA | NA | TRBJ2-2 | TRBV20-1 | TGCAGTGCTAGACCCGGGGCCGGGGAGCTTTTTTTT | CSARPGAGELFF
few | NA | TRBJ2-7 | TRBV7-9 | TGTGCCAGCAGGCCTCTAACCTACGAGCAGTACTTC | CASRPLTYEQYF
NA | TRBD1 | TRBJ2-1 | TRBV7-2 | TGTGCCAGCAGTCCCGGGCGGACAGGGACCGGCAATGAGCAGTTCTTC | CASSPGRTGTGNEQFF
NA | TRBD2 | TRBJ2-3 | TRBV6-1 | TGTGCCAGCAGTGGGGTAGCGGGGGGCACGCAAGCTACGCAGTATTTT | CASSGVAGGTQATQYF
NA | NA | TRBJ2-1 | TRBV20-1 | TGCAGTGCTAGATACCTACCGTACAATGAGCAGTTCTTC | CSARYLPYNEQFF
NA | NA | TRBJ2-1 | TRBV13 | TGTGCCAGCAGCTTCGACCGGTCTGGGCCCACGAGGAGACAGTTCTTC | CASSFDRSGPTRRQFF
NA | TRBD1 | TRBJ2-3 | TRBV6-1 | TGTGCCAGCAGGAGGGGACAGGGAGGAGGTGGAGATACGCAGTATTTT | CASRRGQGGGGDTQYF
NA | NA | TRBJ2-5 | TRBV28 | TGTGCCAGCAGTTTATCGGGGGCCCTTGGAGAGACCCAGTACTTC | CASSLSGALGETQYF
NA | TRBD2 | TRBJ2-5 | TRBV7-7 | TGTGCTAGCAGCTTAGCTAGCGGGGGGCTCCAAGAGACCCAGTACTTC | CASSLASGGLQETQYF
once | NA | TRBJ2-1 | TRBV7-2 | TGTGCCAGCAGCTTAGAAGACAGCTCCTACAATGAGCAGTTCTTC | CASSLEDSSYNEQFF